This T cell receptor beta chain stems from a study of graft-versus-host responses after intestinal transplantation. The overall study: Among the recipients, transplants were multivisceral, liver-intestinal, or isolated intestinal. Anti-thymocyte globulin induction, then tacrolimus and steroids for about three years, went to all recipients. Whole-study results and caveats: Early declines in HvG clones that occurred post-transplant were associated with peak circulating GvH clone levels. Patients with graft-donor T cell macrochimerism had high graft-versus-host to host-versus-graft clonal ratios in allografts.

This CDR3 spans 12 amino acids. The germline V and J ends were trimmed by 10 bases and 11 bases, with 21 bases remaining between them. Germline assignment: CDR1 WNHNN and CDR2 SYGVQD (reference sequence). Note on this clone: Antigen: not known.

TCRdb's table, derived via immunoSEQ multiplex PCR, lists solely in-frame clones and lacks some. The sample shows about 71,000 clones, just under 95% of them seen only once. The receptor comes from a human donor who received an intestinal transplant. The sequences come from unstimulated CD8+ T cells sorted from spleen or lymph node cells, collected before intestinal transplant. This chain links TRBV10-1 with TRBJ2-7; possible D gene TRBD2, 7 bases. The CDR3 here is CATRDTGLGEYF. The CDR3 bases are TGCGCCACGCGGGACACCGGACTAGGGGAGTACTTC.